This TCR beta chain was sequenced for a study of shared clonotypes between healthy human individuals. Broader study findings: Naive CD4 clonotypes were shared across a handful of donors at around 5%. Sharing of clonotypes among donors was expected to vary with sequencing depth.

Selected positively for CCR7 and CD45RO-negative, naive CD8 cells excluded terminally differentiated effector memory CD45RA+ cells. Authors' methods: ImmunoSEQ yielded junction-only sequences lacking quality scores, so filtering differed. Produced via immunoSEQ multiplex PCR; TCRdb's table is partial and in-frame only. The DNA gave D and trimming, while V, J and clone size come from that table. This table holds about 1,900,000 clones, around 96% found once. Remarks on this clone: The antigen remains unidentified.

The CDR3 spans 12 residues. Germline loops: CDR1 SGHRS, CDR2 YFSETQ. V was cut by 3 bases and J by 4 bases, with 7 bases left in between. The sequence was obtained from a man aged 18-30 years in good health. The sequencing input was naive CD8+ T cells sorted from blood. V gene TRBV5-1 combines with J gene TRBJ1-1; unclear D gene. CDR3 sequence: CASSSTGTEAFF. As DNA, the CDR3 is TGCGCCAGCAGCTCGACCGGCACTGAAGCTTTCTTT.